The 2 T cell receptor beta chains below come from one sample, sequenced in a study of Ad26.COV2.S vaccination and SARS-CoV-2 variants. TCRdb keeps only in-frame clones here, not all; method: immunoSEQ multiplex PCR. The repertoire has about 350,000 clones, 65% to 90% of them found once; the top ten carry about 10%. Treatment of the sample: around 19 received Ad26.COV2.S at low or high dose, single or two shots; roughly five received placebo; per-sample allocation not given. Specimen acquisition occurred on day 63 following the initial vaccine or placebo injection. The input for sequencing was peripheral blood, taken in a trial of Ad26.COV2.S vaccine versus placebo. These receptors all stem from a person between 18 and 60 years old who received the Ad26.COV2.S COVID-19 vaccine or a placebo.

J is TRBJ2-3 and V is TRBV27, with D possibly matching TRBD2 (6 bases). The CDR3 runs 16 residues. The germline V and J ends were trimmed by 2 bases and 4 bases, with 16 bases remaining between them. Per the germline V gene, CDR1 is MNHEY and CDR2 is SMNVEV (reference sequence). The CDR3 DNA sequence: TGTGCCAGCAGTTTACTCGGGGGACTGCCCTCAGATACGCAGTATTTT. Encoded protein: CASSLLGGLPSDTQYF.

The chain joins TRBV11-2 to TRBJ2-5; D is perhaps TRBD1 or TRBD2 (5 bases each). CDR1 and CDR2 (germline): SGHAT, FQNNGV. Between the trimmed V and J ends, which lost 1 base and 0 bases, there was a span of 9 bases. This CDR3 spans 15 amino acids. This CDR3 reads CASSLGGRNQETQYF. CDR3 coding DNA: TGTGCCAGCAGCTTAGGGGGACGCAACCAAGAGACCCAGTACTTC.